One and the same sample provided the 27 T cell receptor beta chains below, sequenced in a study of breast tumors, draining lymph nodes, adjacent tissues listed by TCRdb under 2016. The axillary draining lymph nodes of breast cancer patients were the source of the lymph node samples. Library construction relied on multiplex PCR. The sequencing machine was an Illumina HiSeq 2000. Starting from the raw public reads, TCRdb applied fastp trimming at Q25, assembled clones with MiXCR and retained in-frame beta chains. Each record represents a unique CDR3 protein, reported with the most common genes and DNA among its rows. Recorded for this sample are fewer than 150,000 distinct CDR3 sequences; around 20% of them occurred a single time. The ten most abundant clones make up roughly 2% of the sample. Sample: axillary lymph node tissue. Source of these receptors: a female donor with breast cancer. Some clones in this sample may be carry-over from other donors' samples.

Note on this clonotype: Being one base from a much bigger clone, this may be a read error. Since no conserved phenylalanine or tryptophan closes the CDR3, a read error is the likely cause. The chain joins TRBV20-1 to TRBJ2-2, with TRBD2 identical over 7 bases. Per germline, CDR1 DFQATT and CDR2 SNEGSKA (reference sequence). The CDR3 spans 14 residues. The trim removed 2 bases at V and 0 bases at J, leaving 0 bases unmatched. The CDR3 DNA sequence: TGCAGTGCTAGACGGGGGGCGAACACCGGGGAGCTGTTTGTT. This encodes CSARRGANTGELFV.

This clonotype was counted ten times or more. This chain joins TRBV10-2 and TRBJ2-5; 14 nucleotides agree with TRBD2. V dropped 6 bases and J dropped 4; count of bases not matched to a gene: 13. This CDR3 spans 18 amino acids. The germline CDR1 and CDR2 sequences are WSHSY and SAAADI. CDR3 amino acids: CASRGAPGLAGVGETQYF. DNA of the CDR3: TGCGCCAGCAGGGGGGCGCCGGGACTAGCGGGAGTCGGAGAGACCCAGTACTTC.

A single count supports this clonotype. It may be a read error: a sequence one base away is much more abundant. V usage is TRBV12-3 or TRBV12-4 and J usage is TRBJ2-1; 8 bases align to TRBD1. The CDR3 has 13 amino acids. CDR3 coding DNA: TGTGCCAGCAGTACCGGACAGGGCAATGAGCTGTTCTTC. The encoded protein is CASSTGQGNELFF.

In the case of this clonotype: A much larger clone is a single base away; this may be a read error. The chain combines TRBV27 with TRBJ1-2; TRBD1 matches at 9 bases. Germline CDR1 MNHEY, CDR2 SMNVEV (reference sequence). The V gene end was trimmed by 0 bases and the J gene end by 8 bases; junction bases not matched to a gene: 7. The CDR3 spans 15 residues. The CDR3 DNA follows: TGTGCCAGCAGTTTATCGTCGACAGGGGGGCGGGGCTACACCTTC. Translation gives CASSLSSTGGRGYTF.

This clonotype was detected many times. The chain combines TRBV7-9 with TRBJ1-2, with 7 nucleotides matching TRBD1. The length of the CDR3 is 13 residues. After removal of 1 base from V and 4 bases from J, the junction contained 0 bases not matched to a gene. In germline, CDR1 is SEHNR, CDR2 FQNEAQ (reference sequence). The CDR3 sequence is CASSLGQGYGYTF. DNA for the CDR3: TGTGCCAGCAGCTTAGGACAGGGCTATGGCTACACCTTC.

Worth noting for this clonotype: This could be a read error, since a much larger clone is one nucleotide away. The conserved final phenylalanine or tryptophan is absent from the CDR3, which likely points to a read error. The chain uses TRBV24-1 and TRBJ1-2; TRBD1 matches at 12 bases. Germline V gives CDR1 KGHDR, CDR2 SFDVKD. The V segment lost 1 base and the J segment 6 bases; nucleotides outside the gene matches: 5. The CDR3 consists of 16 residues. Here the CDR3 reads CATSDFGTGGDDGYTL. CDR3 DNA sequence: TGTGCCACCAGTGATTTCGGGACAGGGGGCGACGATGGCTACACCCTC.

This clonotype was seen ten or more times. This chain uses TRBV9 with TRBJ2-1; TRBD2 agrees at 9 bases. The length of the CDR3 is 16 residues. Germline values: CDR1 SGDLS, CDR2 YYNGEE. The V gene end was trimmed by 0 bases and the J gene end by 5 bases; junction bases not matched to a gene: 6. CDR3 bases: TGTGCCAGCAGCGTAGCAGCTAGCGGGGACAACAATGAGCAGTTCTTC. This codes for CASSVAASGDNNEQFF.

This chain joins TRBV27 and TRBJ1-3, with D unclear. The CDR3 runs to 17 residues. V lost 6 bases to trimming and J lost 0 bases, with 18 bases between them. The germline CDR1 and CDR2 sequences are MNHEY and SMNVEV (reference sequence). CDR3 loop: CASRPPPGHSSGNTIYF. As DNA, the CDR3 is TGTGCCAGCAGACCCCCGCCAGGCCATAGCTCTGGAAACACCATATATTTT.

About this clonotype itself: A much larger clone lies one base from this, so it may be a read error. The CDR3: CASSRTGATYNEQFF. The CDR3 nucleotides read TGCGCCAGCAGCAGGACAGGGGCCACCTACAATGAGCAGTTCTTC. The chain links TRBV5-1 to TRBJ2-1; 9 nucleotides align to TRBD1. From germline, CDR1 is SGHRS and CDR2 YFSETQ. The CDR3 covers 15 residues. The V gene end was trimmed by 4 bases and the J gene end by 2 bases; junction bases not matched to a gene: 4.

This clonotype occurred many times. This chain links TRBV5-4 with TRBJ2-1; 14 bases fit TRBD2. Per the germline V gene, CDR1 is SGHNT and CDR2 is YYREEE (reference sequence). This CDR3 has 16 residues. The V segment lost 4 bases and the J segment 8 bases; nucleotides outside the gene matches: 8. This chain's CDR3 is CASSQGGLAGVDEQFF. The CDR3 nucleotides are TGTGCCAGCAGCCAAGGGGGACTAGCGGGAGTTGATGAGCAGTTCTTC.

As to this clonotype: One end of the junction does not line up with germline, which may come from a read error. The gene calls are TRBV20-1 and TRBJ2-2; 7 bases align to TRBD2. This CDR3 has 13 amino acids. The germline CDR1 and CDR2 sequences are DFQATT and SNEGSKA (reference sequence). CDR3 DNA: TGCAGTGCTAGGGCTCTAGCGGACCGGGGAGCTGTTTTT. It yields the protein CSARALADRGAVF.

The sample holds many counts of this clonotype. The rearrangement links TRBV7-3 to TRBJ2-3; 11 bases fit TRBD2. CDR1 is SGHTA, CDR2 FQGTGA, per germline. The length of the CDR3 is 16 residues. Unmatched junction bases numbered 3, after V lost 4 bases and J lost 0 bases. DNA of the CDR3: TGTGCCAGCAGCTCGACTAGCGGGATGAGCACAGATACGCAGTATTTT. It codes for CASSSTSGMSTDTQYF.

This clonotype has ten or more counts. The chain is built from TRBV5-5 and TRBJ2-7, with a weak D call TRBD2 (5 bases). With 4 bases removed from V and 0 bases from J, the gap between germline ends came to 11 bases. The germline V gene encodes CDR1 SGHKS and CDR2 YYEKEE (reference sequence). CDR3 length: 14 amino acids. CDR3 in amino acids: CASSPGVSSYEQYF. The CDR3, as DNA: TGTGCCAGCAGCCCCGGGGTTAGCTCCTACGAGCAGTACTTC.

As for this clonotype: A read error may explain this, as a much larger clone is one base away. The chain combines TRBV11-3 with TRBJ2-1; 9 bases agree with TRBD2. This CDR3 has 14 residues. V lost 5 bases, J lost 7 bases, and 6 bases stayed unmatched. Germline CDR1 and CDR2: SGHNT and YENEEA. The CDR3 loop is CASSLSGGNNEQFF. Written as DNA, the CDR3 is TGTGCCAGCAGCCTTAGCGGGGGAAATAATGAGCAGTTCTTC.

This clonotype was seen at least ten times. V gene TRBV24-1 combines with J gene TRBJ2-1; D is ambiguous. The germline V and J ends were trimmed by 3 bases and 10 bases, with 6 bases remaining between them. The germline V gene has CDR1 KGHDR and CDR2 SFDVKD. The CDR3 sequence is 11 residues long. The DNA of the CDR3 is TGTGCCACCAGTGATGGACCAGAGCAGTTCTTC. The encoded protein is CATSDGPEQFF.

A remark on this clonotype: This may be a read error, as it is one base from a much larger clone. The chain employs TRBV20-1 and TRBJ2-7; 11 bases fit TRBD2. CDR3 length: 14 amino acids. Looked up from germline, CDR1 is DFQATT and CDR2 is SNEGSKA (reference sequence). The CDR3 DNA follows: TGCAGTGCTCATACTAGCGGGAGCAACTACGCGCAGTACTTC. This translates into CSAHTSGSNYAQYF.

In this sample, this clonotype turned up a few times. V gene TRBV5-4 combines with J gene TRBJ2-5, with D unclear. Trimming stripped 0 bases from V and 5 bases from J, with 11 bases between. The germline CDR1 and CDR2 sequences are SGHNT and YYREEE (reference sequence). The CDR3 is 14 amino acids. The CDR3 reads CASSLVLNRETQYF. The CDR3 DNA reads TGTGCCAGCAGCTTGGTGCTGAATCGGGAGACCCAGTACTTC.

At least ten counts were recorded for this clonotype. The V call is TRBV29-1, the J call TRBJ2-3; D is uncertain. The V gene lost 3 bases and the J gene lost 2 bases, with 9 bases spanning the gap. The CDR3 runs to 13 residues. Germline V lookup: CDR1 SQVTM, CDR2 ANQGSEA. The CDR3 region is CSVDGDLTDTQYF. The DNA of the CDR3 is TGCAGCGTTGATGGGGATCTCACAGATACGCAGTATTTT.

Ten or more counts support this clonotype. The rearrangement joins TRBV18 to TRBJ2-3; the D is unclear. Trimming removed 0 bases at V and 0 bases at J, with 4 bases between. The CDR3 loop spans 14 amino acids. Germline-derived CDR1 and CDR2 are KGHSH and LQKENI. In DNA, the CDR3 is TGTGCCAGCTCACCACCTATTAGCACAGATACGCAGTATTTT. As protein: CASSPPISTDTQYF. The entire variable domain, with the rest obtained from reference TRBV18 and TRBJ2-3, is as follows: NAGVMQNPRHLVRRRGQEARLRCSPMKGHSHVYWYRQLPEEGLKFMVYLQKENIIDESGMPKERFSAEFPKEGPSILRIQQVVRGDSAAYFCASSPPISTDTQYFGPGTRLTVL.

This clonotype showed up just a few times. This rearrangement joins TRBV28 to TRBJ2-6; D gene uncertain. The germline V and J ends were trimmed by 3 bases and 2 bases, with 5 bases remaining between them. The CDR3 runs 14 residues. From germline, CDR1 is MDHEN and CDR2 SYDVKM. The CDR3 DNA reads TGTGCCAGCAGTTTGGGAACTGGGGCCAACGTCCTGACTTTC. Translation: CASSLGTGANVLTF.

Notes on this clonotype: Likely a read error: the CDR3 ends without its conserved phenylalanine or tryptophan. The V and J genes are TRBV5-4 and TRBJ2-1, with D perhaps TRBD1 (6 bases). V was trimmed by 4 bases and J by 4 bases, leaving 27 bases between them. CDR3 length: 19 amino acids. The V gene's germline CDR1 is SGHNT and CDR2 YYREEE (reference sequence). The DNA for the CDR3 is TGTGCCAGCAGCCAAGTTACCCTCTTCGGCCTTGGACAGTACAATGAGCAGTTCTCC. Residues: CASSQVTLFGLGQYNEQFS.

Notes on this clonotype: The junction shows a germline mismatch at one end, possibly a read error. The chain recombines TRBV20-1 with TRBJ2-1; the D is unclear. Germline CDR1 reads DFQATT; CDR2 reads SNEGSKA (reference sequence). The CDR3 consists of 14 residues. The CDR3 loop reads CSARDLSSYKEQFF. For the CDR3, the DNA is TGCAGTGCTAGAGACCTGAGCAGCTACAAAGAGCAGTTCTTC.

This clonotype was seen ten or more times. V usage is TRBV18 and J usage is TRBJ2-5; D is unresolved. V shed 0 bases and J shed 5 bases, with 4 bases lying between them. CDR1 is KGHSH, CDR2 LQKENI, per germline. The CDR3 length is 12 residues. The CDR3 nucleotides read TGTGCCAGCTCACCACCGAGCGAGACCCAGTACTTC. Protein: CASSPPSETQYF.

V gene TRBV3-1 combines with J gene TRBJ1-2; weak D call: TRBD1 (5 bases). The V gene's germline CDR1 is LGHDT and CDR2 YNNKEL (reference sequence). Trimming stripped 0 bases from V and 3 bases from J, with 8 bases between. This CDR3 region has 14 residues. The CDR3: CASSQEWGDYGYTF. CDR3 DNA: TGTGCCAGCAGCCAAGAGTGGGGGGACTATGGCTACACCTTC.

In this sample, this clonotype turned up many times. This chain links TRBV19 with TRBJ2-1, with 12 bases matching TRBD2. J lost 9 bases, V lost 1 base, and 4 bases had no gene match. CDR1 and CDR2 (germline): LNHDA, SQIVND (reference sequence). The CDR3 runs to 15 residues. The CDR3: CASSIVASGRGEQFF. The CDR3 DNA reads TGTGCCAGTAGTATAGTTGCTAGCGGGAGGGGTGAGCAGTTCTTC.

This clonotype occurred a few times. A read error may produce the germline difference seen at one junction end. The V and J genes are TRBV9 and TRBJ1-3; D unresolved. CDR3 length equals 12 residues. The germline V gene has CDR1 SGDLS and CDR2 YYNGEE. CDR3 nucleotides: TGTGTCAGCAGCCCCCTAGGAAACACCATATATTTT. Translation gives CVSSPLGNTIYF.

This clonotype has only one observation. Being one base from a much bigger clone, this may be a read error. The rearrangement uses TRBV29-1 and TRBJ2-5; 9 bases fit TRBD2. Germline loops: CDR1 SQVTM, CDR2 ANQGSEA. The CDR3 length is 13 residues. The J segment lost 1 base and the V segment lost 4 bases, leaving 1 base of the junction unmatched. The CDR3 region is CSVGGLAQETQYF. CDR3 in DNA: TGCAGCGTTGGGGGACTAGCCCAAGAGACCCAGTACTTC.